This T cell receptor beta chain was identified during a study of T cell repertoires in cytomegalovirus infection. From the reads, TCRdb called clonotypes with MiXCR, one entry per CDR3 protein. The sample carries 400,000 or so distinct CDR3 sequences, roughly a third recorded once. V lost 2 bases, J lost 2 bases, and 10 bases lay in between. CDR3 length: 15 amino acids. Per the germline V gene, CDR1 is MNHGY and CDR2 is SAAAGT. This receptor was obtained from a human donor in good health (CMV status not recorded). Some clones in this sample may be carry-over from other donors' samples. Sequencing used PBMCs. The rearrangement uses TRBV6-8 and TRBJ2-1; D is perhaps TRBD1 (6 bases). Here the CDR3 reads CASSYRTVPYNEQFF. Written as DNA, the CDR3 is TGTGCCAGCAGTTACAGGACAGTTCCCTACAATGAGCAGTTCTTC.